Listed here are 3 T cell receptor beta chains from one sample, sequenced in a study of T cell responses to AZD1222 COVID-19 vaccine (dated by TCRdb to about 2021). Taken with the paper, the label for time point translates to: baseline before first vaccination. Library prep was done by the immunoSEQ multiplex PCR assay. TCRdb obtained this table from immuneACCESS and retained in-frame rearrangements with V and J assigned. These tables miss some clones; where compared with another copy, unresolved V genes account for less than half of the shortfall, and the remainder is unexplained. The sample has more than 75,000 clones on record, 89% of them singletons. Under 2% of the sample rests with the top ten. Specimen: peripheral blood, collected on day 0 of AZD1222 vaccination. The origin of the receptors is an adult in good health.

This sequence joins TRBV7-2 and TRBJ1-4; tentatively, D is TRBD1 (5 bases). V lost 5 bases to trimming and J lost 0 bases, with 13 bases between them. From germline, CDR1 is SGHTA and CDR2 FQGNSA. CDR3 length: 16 amino acids. DNA of the CDR3: TGTGCCAGCAGCCCCGGGACTGTAGCAACTAATGAAAAACTGTTTTTT. Residues: CASSPGTVATNEKLFF.

The chain carries TRBV4-2 and TRBJ1-1; D may be TRBD1 (5 bases). The CDR3 is 14 residues long. The germline gives CDR1 LGHNA, CDR2 YNFKEQ. Trimming took 0 bases from V and 5 from J, leaving 10 bases between them. CDR3 residues: CASSQEGVITEAFF. In DNA, the CDR3 is TGTGCCAGCAGCCAAGAAGGGGTGATAACTGAAGCTTTCTTT.

This clone was observed a handful of times. V is TRBV12-3 or TRBV12-4 and J is TRBJ2-7; the D gene is possibly TRBD2 (6 bases). The ends were cut back, 5 bases at V and 4 bases at J, with 12 bases in the middle. CDR3 size: 13 residues. This chain's CDR3 is CASSPGDFYEQYF. CDR3 bases: TGTGCCAGCAGTCCCGGGGACTTTTACGAGCAGTACTTC.